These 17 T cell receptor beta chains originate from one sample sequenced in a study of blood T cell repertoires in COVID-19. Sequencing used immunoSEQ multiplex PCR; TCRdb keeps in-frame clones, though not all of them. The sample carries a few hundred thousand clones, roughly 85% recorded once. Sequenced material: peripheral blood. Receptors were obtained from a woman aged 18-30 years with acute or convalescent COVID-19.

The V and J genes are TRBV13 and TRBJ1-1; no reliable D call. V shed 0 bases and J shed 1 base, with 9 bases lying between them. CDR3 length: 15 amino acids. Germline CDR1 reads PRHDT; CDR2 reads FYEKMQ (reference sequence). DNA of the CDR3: TGTGCCAGCAGCTTAGGACCGACTCCGAACACTGAAGCTTTCTTT. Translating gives CASSLGPTPNTEAFF.

CDR3 sequence: CSVEGGGRNTEAFF. CDR3 DNA sequence: TGCAGCGTTGAGGGGGGAGGACGGAACACTGAAGCTTTCTTT. V and J are TRBV29-1 and TRBJ1-1; D perhaps matches TRBD1 (5 bases). Germline CDR1 reads SQVTM; CDR2 reads ANQGSEA. The CDR3 consists of 14 residues. Trimming stripped 3 bases from V and 1 base from J, with 12 bases between.

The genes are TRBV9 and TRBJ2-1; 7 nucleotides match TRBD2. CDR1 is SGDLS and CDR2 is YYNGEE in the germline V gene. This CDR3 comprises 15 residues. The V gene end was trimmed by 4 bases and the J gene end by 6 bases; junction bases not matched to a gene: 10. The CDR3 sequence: CASSPGGPLSNEQFF. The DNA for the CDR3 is TGTGCCAGCAGCCCGGGGGGTCCACTAAGCAATGAGCAGTTCTTC.

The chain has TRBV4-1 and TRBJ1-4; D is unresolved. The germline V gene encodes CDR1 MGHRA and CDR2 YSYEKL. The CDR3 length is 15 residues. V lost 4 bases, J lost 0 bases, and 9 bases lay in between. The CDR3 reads CASSPGTATNEKLFF. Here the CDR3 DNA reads TGCGCCAGCAGCCCAGGAACTGCAACTAATGAAAAACTGTTTTTT.

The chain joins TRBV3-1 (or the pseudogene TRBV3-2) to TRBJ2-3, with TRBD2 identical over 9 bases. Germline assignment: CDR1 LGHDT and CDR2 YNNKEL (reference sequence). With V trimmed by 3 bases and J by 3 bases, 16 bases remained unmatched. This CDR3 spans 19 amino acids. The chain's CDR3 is CASSQFPTGGGAATDTQYF. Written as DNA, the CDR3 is TGTGCCAGCAGCCAGTTCCCCACCGGCGGGGGGGCCGCTACAGATACGCAGTATTTT.

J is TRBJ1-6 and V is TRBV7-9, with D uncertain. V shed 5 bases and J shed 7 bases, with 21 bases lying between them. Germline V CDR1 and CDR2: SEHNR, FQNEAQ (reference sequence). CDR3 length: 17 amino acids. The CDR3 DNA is TGTGCCAGCAGCCCCCGGGAGGGCCAGACTGGAAATTCACCCCTCCACTTT. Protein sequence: CASSPREGQTGNSPLHF.

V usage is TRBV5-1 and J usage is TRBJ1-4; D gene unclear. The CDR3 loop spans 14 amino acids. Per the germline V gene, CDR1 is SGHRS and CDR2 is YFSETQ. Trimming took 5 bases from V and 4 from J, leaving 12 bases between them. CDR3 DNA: TGCGCCAGCAGGGAGAATCCAATTAATGAAAAACTGTTTTTT. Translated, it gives CASRENPINEKLFF. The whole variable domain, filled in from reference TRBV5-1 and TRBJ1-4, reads KAGVTQTPRYLIKTRGQQVTLSCSPISGHRSVSWYQQTPGQGLQFLFEYFSETQRNKGNFPGRFSGRQFSNSRSEMNVSTLELGDSALYLCASRENPINEKLFFGSGTQLSVL.

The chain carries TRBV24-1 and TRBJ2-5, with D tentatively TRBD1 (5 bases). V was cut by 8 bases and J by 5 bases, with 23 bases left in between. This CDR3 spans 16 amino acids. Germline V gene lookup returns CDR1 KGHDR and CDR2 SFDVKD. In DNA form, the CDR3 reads TGTGCCACCACCTCCAACCCCCACAGGCTTAGGGAGACCCAGTACTTC. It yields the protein CATTSNPHRLRETQYF.

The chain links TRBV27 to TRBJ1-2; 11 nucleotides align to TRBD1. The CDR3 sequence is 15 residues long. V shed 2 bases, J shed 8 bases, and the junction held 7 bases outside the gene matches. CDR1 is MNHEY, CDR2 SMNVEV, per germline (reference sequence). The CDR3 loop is CASSLGRTGGWGYTF. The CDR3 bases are TGTGCCAGCAGTTTAGGACGGACAGGGGGCTGGGGCTACACCTTC.

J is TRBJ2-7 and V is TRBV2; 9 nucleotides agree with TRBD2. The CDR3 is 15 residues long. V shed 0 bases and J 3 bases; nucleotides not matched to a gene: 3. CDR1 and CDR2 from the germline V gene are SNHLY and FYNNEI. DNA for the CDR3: TGTGCCAGCAGTGAAGCGCTAGCGGGGTTCTACGAGCAGTACTTC. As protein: CASSEALAGFYEQYF.

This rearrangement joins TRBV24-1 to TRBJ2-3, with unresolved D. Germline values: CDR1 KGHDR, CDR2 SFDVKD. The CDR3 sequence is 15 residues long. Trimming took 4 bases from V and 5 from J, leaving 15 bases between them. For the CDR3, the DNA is TGTGCCACCAGTGACCGCTTGAAGAAGAGAGATACGCAGTATTTT. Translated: CATSDRLKKRDTQYF.

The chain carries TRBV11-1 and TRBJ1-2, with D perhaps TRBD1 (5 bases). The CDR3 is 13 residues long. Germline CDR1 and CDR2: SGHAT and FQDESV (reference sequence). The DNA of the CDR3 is TGTGCTGTCTACGGGGGAGAGGAGAGAGGCTACACCTTC. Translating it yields CAVYGGEERGYTF.

The CDR3 loop reads CASSGDYYNSPLHF. DNA of the CDR3: TGTGCCAGTAGTGGGGACTACTATAATTCACCCCTCCACTTT. This chain links TRBV19 with TRBJ1-6, with D possibly matching TRBD1 (5 bases). Trimming pared 5 bases from V and 3 bases from J, leaving 8 bases between. CDR3 length: 14 residues. Germline CDR1 and CDR2: LNHDA and SQIVND (reference sequence).

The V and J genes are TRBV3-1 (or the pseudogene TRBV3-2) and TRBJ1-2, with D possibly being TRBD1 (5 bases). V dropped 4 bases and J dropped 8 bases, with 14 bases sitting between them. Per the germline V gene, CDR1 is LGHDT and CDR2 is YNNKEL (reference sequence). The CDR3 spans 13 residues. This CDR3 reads CASSLQDIRGYTF. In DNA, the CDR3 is TGTGCCAGCAGCCTACAGGACATACGGGGCTACACCTTC.

This CDR3 is CSVQQKLNYGYTF. DNA of the CDR3: TGCAGCGTTCAACAGAAACTTAACTATGGCTACACCTTC. This rearrangement joins TRBV29-1 to TRBJ1-2, with unresolved D. Germline-derived CDR1 and CDR2 are SQVTM and ANQGSEA. Trimming removed 5 bases from V and 1 base from J, with 11 bases in between. The CDR3 has 13 amino acids.

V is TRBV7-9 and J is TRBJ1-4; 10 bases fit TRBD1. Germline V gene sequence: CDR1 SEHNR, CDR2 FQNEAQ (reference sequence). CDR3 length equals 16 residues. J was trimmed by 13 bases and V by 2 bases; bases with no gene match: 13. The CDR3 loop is CASSLKGQGFNVGLFF. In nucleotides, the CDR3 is TGTGCCAGCAGCTTAAAGGGACAGGGGTTTAACGTCGGACTGTTTTTT.

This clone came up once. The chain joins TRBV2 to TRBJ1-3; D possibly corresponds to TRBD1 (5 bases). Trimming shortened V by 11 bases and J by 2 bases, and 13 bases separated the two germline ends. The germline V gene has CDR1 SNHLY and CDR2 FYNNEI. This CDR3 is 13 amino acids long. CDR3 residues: CAVSGSPGNTIYF. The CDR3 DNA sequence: TGTGCCGTTTCAGGGTCCCCTGGAAACACCATATATTTT.